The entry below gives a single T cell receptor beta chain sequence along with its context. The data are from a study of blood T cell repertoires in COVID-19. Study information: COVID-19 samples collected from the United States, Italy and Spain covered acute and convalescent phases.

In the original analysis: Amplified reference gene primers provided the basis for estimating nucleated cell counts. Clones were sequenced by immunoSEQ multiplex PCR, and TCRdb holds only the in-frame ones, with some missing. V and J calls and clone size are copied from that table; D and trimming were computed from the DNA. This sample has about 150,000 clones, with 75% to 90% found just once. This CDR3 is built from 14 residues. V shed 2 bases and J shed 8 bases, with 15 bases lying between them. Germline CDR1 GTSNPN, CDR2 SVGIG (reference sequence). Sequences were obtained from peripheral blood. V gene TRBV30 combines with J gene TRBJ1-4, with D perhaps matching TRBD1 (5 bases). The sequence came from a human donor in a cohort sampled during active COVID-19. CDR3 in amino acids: CAWSSSGAGEKLFF. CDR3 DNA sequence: TGTGCCTGGAGTAGTAGTGGGGCCGGGGAAAAACTGTTTTTT.